The 31 T cell receptor beta chains below were found in one sample sequenced in a study of T-cell memory formation after mild COVID-19. TCRdb called the 5' RACE reads again in MiXCR, with one record for every CDR3 protein. The data contain over 350,000 distinct CDR3 sequences, more than 15% of them singletons. Sequencing used PBMCs or a T cell subset sorted from them (not recorded which). Every receptor here comes from a young man who had mild COVID-19 (a few samples of this study predate the infection). Cell type and time point are not known.

J is TRBJ2-3 and V is TRBV5-1; maybe TRBD2 (6 bases). Trimming removed 6 bases at V and 4 bases at J, with 15 bases between. The CDR3 sequence is 14 residues long. The germline CDR1 and CDR2 sequences are SGHRS and YFSETQ. The CDR3 protein is CASTGTGVSDTQYF. The CDR3 DNA reads TGCGCCAGCACCGGGACTGGAGTCTCAGATACGCAGTATTTT.

This clonotype came up many times. This chain connects TRBV12-3 or TRBV12-4 to TRBJ2-2, with TRBD2 matching over 7 bases. V shed 3 bases, J shed 0 bases, and the junction held 4 bases outside the gene matches. This CDR3 is built from 16 residues. CDR3 sequence: CASSLAAGANTGELFF. CDR3 in DNA: TGTGCCAGCAGTTTGGCGGCGGGGGCGAACACCGGGGAGCTGTTTTTT.

This clonotype was picked up a small number of times. The chain has TRBV3-1 and TRBJ2-2; tentative D call: TRBD1 (6 bases). Trimming pared 1 base from V and 5 bases from J, leaving 11 bases between. The CDR3 sequence is 15 residues long. Germline V CDR1 and CDR2: LGHDT, YNNKEL (reference sequence). The CDR3 nucleotides are TGTGCCAGCAGCCAAGGGACAGACGTTACCGGGGAGCTGTTTTTT. It yields the protein CASSQGTDVTGELFF.

This clonotype was counted a few times. CDR3 protein: CAISEPGQGFDTQYF. CDR3 DNA sequence: TGTGCCATCAGTGAGCCGGGACAGGGTTTTGATACGCAGTATTTT. The chain uses TRBV10-3 and TRBJ2-3, with 9 positions matching TRBD1. CDR1 is ENHRY, CDR2 SYGVKD, per germline. With 2 bases clipped from V and 6 bases from J, the junction kept 6 bases outside the gene matches. The CDR3 spans 15 residues.

The chain links TRBV7-9 to TRBJ2-3; 8 positions agree with TRBD1. The CDR3 covers 13 residues. In germline, CDR1 is SEHNR, CDR2 FQNEAQ (reference sequence). Trimming at V came to 5 bases and at J to 4 bases, leaving 2 bases not matched to a gene. In DNA form, the CDR3 reads TGTGCCAGCAGCATGGACAGGGCAGATACGCAGTATTTT. Residues: CASSMDRADTQYF.

In its sample, this clonotype is medium-sized (0.01 to 0.1%). J is TRBJ2-1 and V is TRBV4-2; 11 bases agree with TRBD1. V lost 0 bases, J lost 8 bases, and 6 bases stayed unmatched. Germline CDR1 reads LGHNA; CDR2 reads YNFKEQ. The CDR3 sequence is 16 residues long. CDR3 in DNA: TGTGCCAGCAGCCAAGATGTAGGGACAGGGGGGCATGAGCAGTTCTTC. Translation gives CASSQDVGTGGHEQFF.

This rearrangement joins TRBV2 to TRBJ2-5, with D tentatively TRBD2 (5 bases). With 6 bases removed from V and 2 bases from J, the gap between germline ends came to 13 bases. CDR1 SNHLY and CDR2 FYNNEI come from the germline V gene. The CDR3 has 14 residues. The CDR3 here is CASRGTSTQETQYF. The CDR3 DNA sequence: TGTGCCAGCAGGGGTACTAGTACTCAAGAGACCCAGTACTTC.

The V call is TRBV2, the J call TRBJ1-4; 8 nucleotides line up with TRBD1. Trimming at V came to 2 bases and at J to 13 bases, leaving 9 bases not matched to a gene. CDR1 SNHLY and CDR2 FYNNEI come from the germline V gene. The CDR3 is 14 amino acids. Written as DNA, the CDR3 is TGTGCCAGCAGTGAATTGGACAGGGCGTCCGGACTGTTTTTT. Translation gives CASSELDRASGLFF.

J is TRBJ2-2 and V is TRBV5-6; 7 bases match TRBD2. Germline CDR1 reads SGHDT; CDR2 reads YYEEEE. CDR3 length equals 16 residues. Germline trimming cut 6 bases from V and 4 bases from J; bases unmatched to any gene: 12. The CDR3 nucleotides are TGTGCCAGCACCTGGGGGGGAGTATTGACCACCGGGGAGCTGTTTTTT. Its translation is CASTWGGVLTTGELFF. The complete variable domain, with remaining parts taken from reference TRBV5-6 and TRBJ2-2, reads DAGVTQSPTHLIKTRGQQVTLRCSPKSGHDTVSWYQQALGQGPQFIFQYYEEEERQRGNFPDRFSGHQFPNYSSELNVNALLLGDSALYLCASTWGGVLTTGELFFGEGSRLTVL.

The chain carries TRBV20-1 and TRBJ2-5, with no clear D. This CDR3 is built from 14 residues. Trimming took 6 bases from V and 2 from J, leaving 16 bases between them. CDR1 and CDR2 (germline): DFQATT, SNEGSKA (reference sequence). CDR3 loop: CSAPPRWGQETQYF. The CDR3 DNA reads as TGCAGTGCCCCTCCTCGCTGGGGACAAGAGACCCAGTACTTC.

This clonotype was seen only a few times. The J gene is TRBJ2-3, the V gene TRBV5-1, with D unclear. The CDR3 spans 13 residues. From germline, CDR1 is SGHRS and CDR2 YFSETQ. V lost 2 bases and J 4 bases, leaving 8 bases between the germline ends. CDR3 in DNA: TGCGCCAGCAGCTTTATACCCGCAGATACGCAGTATTTT. The encoded protein is CASSFIPADTQYF.

This clonotype was picked up a small number of times. J is TRBJ2-3 and V is TRBV16; no clear D gene. Germline CDR1 is KGHSY and CDR2 is FQNENV. The CDR3 runs 15 residues. The V gene lost 3 bases and the J gene lost 0 bases, with 10 bases spanning the gap. CDR3 sequence (DNA): TGTGCCAGCAGCCACCCTTTGTACAGCACAGATACGCAGTATTTT. Amino acids: CASSHPLYSTDTQYF.

J is TRBJ1-2 and V is TRBV5-1; D is ambiguous. Germline loops: CDR1 SGHRS, CDR2 YFSETQ. This CDR3 has 15 amino acids. Trimming left V 4 bases short and J 0 bases short, with 13 bases between. The CDR3 nucleotides read TGCGCCAGCAGCCCCCGTGGAGTAGCTAACTATGGCTACACCTTC. Its translation is CASSPRGVANYGYTF.

The genes are TRBV11-3 and TRBJ2-2; TRBD1 matches at 7 bases. V was pared by 3 bases and J by 0 bases, with 4 bases of the junction left unmatched. The V gene's germline CDR1 is SGHNT and CDR2 YENEEA. The CDR3 totals 16 residues. The CDR3 nucleotides are TGTGCCAGCAGCTTCTACAGGGGCGCGAACACCGGGGAGCTGTTTTTT. Protein product: CASSFYRGANTGELFF.

This clonotype was observed a few times. The CDR3 loop is CANRTVQGVSYNEQFF. CDR3 in DNA: TGCGCCAACCGGACAGTTCAGGGTGTATCCTACAATGAGCAGTTCTTC. The chain carries TRBV23-1 and TRBJ2-1, with D perhaps matching TRBD1 (6 bases). Being an ORF, TRBV23-1 has a function that is uncertain. The CDR3 loop spans 16 amino acids. The V gene lost 10 bases and the J gene lost 1 base, with 20 bases spanning the gap.

This clonotype was recorded a few times. The chain links TRBV5-4 to TRBJ2-2; TRBD1 is a possible D gene (6 bases). Per germline, CDR1 SGHNT and CDR2 YYREEE (reference sequence). This CDR3 spans 14 amino acids. Trimming shortened V by 6 bases and J by 6 bases, and 15 bases separated the two germline ends. The CDR3 loop reads CASTQKRGSGELFF. The CDR3 nucleotides are TGTGCCAGCACCCAGAAAAGGGGGTCCGGGGAGCTGTTTTTT.

The rearrangement links TRBV6-1 to TRBJ2-1; a weak D match, TRBD1 (5 bases). With 3 bases removed from V and 2 bases from J, the gap between germline ends came to 11 bases. Germline CDR1 MNHNS, CDR2 SASEGT. This CDR3 contains 15 residues. The DNA for the CDR3 is TGTGCCAGCAGTGAGGGGCGTAAGCCCTACAATGAGCAGTTCTTC. Its protein product is CASSEGRKPYNEQFF.

The chain has TRBV20-1 and TRBJ1-2; D call uncertain. V was cut by 6 bases and J by 3 bases, with 11 bases left in between. Germline V lookup: CDR1 DFQATT, CDR2 SNEGSKA (reference sequence). This CDR3 contains 12 residues. Written as DNA, the CDR3 is TGCAGTGCCATTGGACTCCACTATGGCTACACCTTC. Residues: CSAIGLHYGYTF.

There are a few counts of this clonotype. CDR3 sequence: CASSPTAFTGELFF. CDR3 bases: TGTGCCAGTAGTCCAACAGCCTTCACCGGGGAGCTGTTTTTT. The chain employs TRBV19 and TRBJ2-2; D is undetermined. This CDR3 spans 14 amino acids. The germline V gene has CDR1 LNHDA and CDR2 SQIVND (reference sequence). Trimming took off 5 bases at V and 4 bases at J, with 11 bases between the two ends. Complete variable domain (other parts from reference TRBV19 and TRBJ2-2): DGGITQSPKYLFRKEGQNVTLSCEQNLNHDAMYWYRQDPGQGLRLIYYSQIVNDFQKGDIAEGYSVSREKKESFPLTVTSAQKNPTAFYLCASSPTAFTGELFFGEGSRLTVL.

This clonotype came up once. The chain is built from TRBV20-1 and TRBJ1-5; D is unclear. V lost 6 bases, J lost 3 bases, and 24 bases lay in between. Germline lookup yields CDR1 DFQATT and CDR2 SNEGSKA (reference sequence). The length of the CDR3 is 17 residues. The CDR3 spells CSATPLGRRSVNQPQHF. DNA for the CDR3: TGCAGTGCCACTCCACTTGGCCGGCGGTCGGTCAATCAGCCCCAGCATTTT.

This clonotype was seen a handful of times. This chain connects TRBV5-1 to TRBJ1-1, with 11 bases that match TRBD1. Germline lookup yields CDR1 SGHRS and CDR2 YFSETQ. V lost 3 bases, J lost 4 bases, and 20 bases stayed unmatched. CDR3 length: 20 amino acids. CDR3 sequence: CASSSNPMTGTGGFSTEAFF. The DNA for the CDR3 is TGCGCCAGCAGCTCCAACCCAATGACCGGGACAGGGGGTTTTAGCACTGAAGCTTTCTTT.

This clonotype turned up a few times. A much larger clone sits a single nucleotide away, making a read error possible. The chain uses TRBV7-2 and TRBJ2-3; D is uncertain. Deletions cut 0 bases from V and 4 bases from J, with 2 bases between. The CDR3 length is 12 residues. Looked up from germline, CDR1 is SGHTA and CDR2 is FQGNSA. As DNA, the CDR3 is TGTGCCAGCAGCTTAGCGTCAGATACGCAGTATTTT. Protein: CASSLASDTQYF.

This clonotype was detected many times. V and J are TRBV7-2 and TRBJ2-7; TRBD2 agrees at 11 bases. The trim removed 6 bases at V and 2 bases at J, leaving 6 bases unmatched. Germline V gene lookup returns CDR1 SGHTA and CDR2 FQGNSA. The CDR3 contains 15 residues. The CDR3, as DNA: TGTGCCAGCAGTATTCTAGCGGGGGGAACCTACGAGCAGTACGTC. It yields the protein CASSILAGGTYEQYV.

This clonotype has a handful of counts. The chain has TRBV10-1 and TRBJ2-3; the D call may be TRBD1 or TRBD2 (5 bases each). Germline lookup yields CDR1 WNHNN and CDR2 SYGVQD (reference sequence). The length of the CDR3 is 15 residues. Between the trimmed V and J ends, which lost 8 bases and 7 bases, there was a span of 22 bases. CDR3 in DNA: TGCGCCAGCGGACGAGGGGACCTGTTGCCTTATACGCAGTATTTT. Amino acids: CASGRGDLLPYTQYF.

This chain uses TRBV5-6 with TRBJ2-5; TRBD1 matches 9 bases. V gave up 3 bases and J gave up 7 bases; unmatched junction bases: 7. The CDR3 consists of 14 residues. Germline loops: CDR1 SGHDT, CDR2 YYEEEE. In DNA, the CDR3 is TGTGCCAGCAGCTCCACCATGACAGGGGGGACCCAGTACTTC. Translated: CASSSTMTGGTQYF.

This clonotype has only a few counts. V and J are TRBV3-1 and TRBJ1-6; D not resolved. V lost 1 base and J 14 bases, leaving 6 bases between the germline ends. The germline V gene encodes CDR1 LGHDT and CDR2 YNNKEL (reference sequence). The CDR3 is 11 amino acids. CDR3 protein: CASSQAGSLHF. The CDR3, as DNA: TGTGCCAGCAGCCAAGCAGGATCCCTCCACTTT.

This clonotype showed up just a few times. The chain recombines TRBV2 with TRBJ1-1; a possible D gene is TRBD1 (6 bases). This CDR3 has 12 residues. Deletions cut 6 bases from V and 10 bases from J, with 15 bases between. CDR1 is SNHLY, CDR2 FYNNEI, per germline. The CDR3 bases are TGTGCCAGCAGCCCCTACAGGGATCCAGCTTTCTTT. Amino acids: CASSPYRDPAFF.

This clonotype was detected many times. The V and J genes are TRBV5-1 and TRBJ2-2; no reliable D call. The germline V gene has CDR1 SGHRS and CDR2 YFSETQ. This CDR3 comprises 19 residues. V lost 4 bases, J lost 0 bases, and 22 bases lay in between. CDR3 loop: CASSPGVGTLSPNTGELFF. In nucleotides, the CDR3 is TGCGCCAGCAGCCCTGGGGTGGGCACCCTAAGCCCGAACACCGGGGAGCTGTTTTTT.

This clonotype was recorded at least ten times. The V and J genes are TRBV5-1 and TRBJ2-5; D call uncertain. Germline assignment: CDR1 SGHRS and CDR2 YFSETQ. Trimming pared 2 bases from V and 1 base from J, leaving 6 bases between. The CDR3 is made up of 13 amino acids. CDR3 sequence reads: CASSFASQETQYF. The CDR3 DNA is TGCGCCAGCAGCTTCGCCAGCCAAGAGACCCAGTACTTC.

This clonotype was seen a handful of times. The V and J genes are TRBV24-1 and TRBJ2-1, with D perhaps TRBD2 (7 bases). V was pared by 8 bases and J by 7 bases, with 17 bases between. The CDR3 extends over 14 amino acids. CDR1 KGHDR and CDR2 SFDVKD come from the germline V gene. The chain's CDR3 is CATKNGRGANEQFF. The CDR3 DNA reads as TGTGCCACCAAGAACGGTCGGGGGGCAAATGAGCAGTTCTTC.

Only a few counts were recorded for this clonotype. The chain employs TRBV19 and TRBJ2-4; possibly TRBD1 or TRBD2 for D (6 bases each). Germline V gene data show CDR1 as LNHDA and CDR2 as SQIVND (reference sequence). Trimming stripped 6 bases from V and 8 bases from J, with 20 bases between. This CDR3 contains 15 residues. The CDR3 is CASRRGDLRGDIQYF. DNA of the CDR3: TGTGCCAGTAGAAGGGGGGATCTGCGGGGAGACATTCAGTACTTC.